This note documents a single TCR beta chain sequence. Its antigen is not identified. The ends were cut back, 6 bases at V and 3 bases at J, with 16 bases in the middle. CDR1 and CDR2 from the germline V gene are GTSNPN and SVGIG (reference sequence). The CDR3 has 14 amino acids. The sample is drawn from a study of identifying expanded T cells in peripheral blood. Study results and caveats: Approximately two-week clone count variance significantly increased as total template count grew. Over two and four weeks, about 16 and 20 clones changed, versus roughly 1.2 between replicates.

The protocol was immunoSEQ multiplex PCR, while the TCRdb copy is restricted to in-frame clones and leaves out a portion. The table includes about 81,000 clones, roughly 84% detected once. The source of this sequence is a person aged 18-69 years in good health. Sample: blood. The V and J genes are TRBV30 and TRBJ2-3, with D uncertain. The CDR3 protein is CACGPSLGTDTQYF. The CDR3 bases are TGTGCCTGTGGACCATCTCTAGGGACAGATACGCAGTATTTT.